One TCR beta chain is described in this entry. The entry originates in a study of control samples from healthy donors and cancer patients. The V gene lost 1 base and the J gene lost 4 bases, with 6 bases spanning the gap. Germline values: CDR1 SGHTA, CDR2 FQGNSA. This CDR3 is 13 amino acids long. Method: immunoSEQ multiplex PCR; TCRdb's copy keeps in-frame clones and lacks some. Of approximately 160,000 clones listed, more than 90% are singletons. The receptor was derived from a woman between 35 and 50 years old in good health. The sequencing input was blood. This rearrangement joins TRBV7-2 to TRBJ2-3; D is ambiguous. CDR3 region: CASSLGPADTQYF. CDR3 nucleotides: TGTGCCAGCAGCTTAGGGCCAGCAGATACGCAGTATTTT.